The next 21 T cell receptor beta chains were all read from a single sample in a study of blood T cell repertoires in COVID-19. The assay was immunoSEQ multiplex PCR, and TCRdb's table has in-frame clones only and misses some. The sample includes roughly 130,000 clones, approximately 84% of them seen just once. Sequenced: peripheral blood. The receptor set was obtained from a woman in her sixties with acute or convalescent COVID-19.

The rearrangement links TRBV20-1 to TRBJ1-1; 7 bases align to TRBD1. The CDR3 is made up of 11 amino acids. Germline CDR1 and CDR2: DFQATT and SNEGSKA (reference sequence). The trim removed 4 bases at V and 5 bases at J, leaving 1 base unmatched. CDR3 loop: CSAMGQTEAFF. The CDR3 coding sequence is TGCAGTGCTATGGGACAGACTGAAGCTTTCTTT.

The chain couples TRBV27 to TRBJ2-5; D is possibly TRBD1 (6 bases). CDR1 and CDR2 from the germline V gene are MNHEY and SMNVEV (reference sequence). V shed 4 bases and J shed 1 base, with 10 bases lying between them. The CDR3 sequence is 14 residues long. Here the CDR3 reads CASSYDRSQETQYF. The CDR3 bases are TGTGCCAGCAGTTACGACAGGAGCCAAGAGACCCAGTACTTC.

The chain couples TRBV7-2 to TRBJ1-1, with TRBD1 matching 7 bases. V trimming: 3 bases; J trimming: 0 bases; junction bases outside the gene matches: 4. In germline, CDR1 is SGHTA, CDR2 FQGNSA. This CDR3 has 15 amino acids. CDR3: CASSLNRGLNTEAFF. In DNA, the CDR3 is TGTGCCAGCAGCTTGAACAGGGGATTGAACACTGAAGCTTTCTTT.

This clone was observed at least ten times. V gene TRBV5-1 combines with J gene TRBJ1-1; TRBD1 agrees at 8 bases. This CDR3 contains 13 residues. V gave up 4 bases and J gave up 3 bases; unmatched junction bases: 2. Germline V gives CDR1 SGHRS, CDR2 YFSETQ. In nucleotides, the CDR3 is TGCGCCAGCAGCGAGGACAGGGACACTGAAGCTTTCTTT. Residues: CASSEDRDTEAFF.

CDR3 amino acids: CASRNGGEPQHF. The CDR3, as DNA: TGTGCCAGTAGGAACGGGGGGGAGCCCCAGCATTTT. The V call is TRBV19, the J call TRBJ1-5; D may be TRBD1 (5 bases). The germline V gene has CDR1 LNHDA and CDR2 SQIVND (reference sequence). Trimming took off 6 bases at V and 8 bases at J, with 11 bases between the two ends. This CDR3 is built from 12 residues. Using reference TRBV19 and TRBJ1-5 for the parts outside the CDR3, the full variable domain is DGGITQSPKYLFRKEGQNVTLSCEQNLNHDAMYWYRQDPGQGLRLIYYSQIVNDFQKGDIAEGYSVSREKKESFPLTVTSAQKNPTAFYLCASRNGGEPQHFGDGTRLSIL.

This chain links TRBV7-8 with TRBJ2-7; D is uncertain. V was cut by 1 base and J by 5 bases, with 12 bases left in between. Germline CDR1 SGHVS, CDR2 FQNEAQ. This CDR3 region has 14 residues. The chain's CDR3 is CASSLEPRPDEQYF. CDR3 nucleotide sequence: TGTGCCAGCAGCTTAGAGCCCAGGCCAGACGAGCAGTACTTC.

The chain has TRBV9 and TRBJ1-4, with 10 bases lining up with TRBD1. V shed 2 bases and J 8 bases; nucleotides not matched to a gene: 3. The CDR3 is made up of 14 amino acids. CDR1 and CDR2 from the germline V gene are SGDLS and YYNGEE. CDR3 sequence: CASSVGQGQEKLFF. Here the CDR3 DNA reads TGTGCCAGCAGCGTGGGACAGGGGCAAGAAAAACTGTTTTTT. The full variable domain, rest sourced from reference TRBV9 and TRBJ1-4, is DSGVTQTPKHLITATGQRVTLRCSPRSGDLSVYWYQQSLDQGLQFLIQYYNGEERAKGNILERFSAQQFPDLHSELNLSSLELGDSALYFCASSVGQGQEKLFFGSGTQLSVL.

This clone was seen only a few times. The chain carries TRBV6-4 and TRBJ1-1, with 7 bases lining up with TRBD1. Germline CDR1 MRHNA, CDR2 SNTAGT. V lost 6 bases to trimming and J lost 4 bases; unmatched junction nucleotides: 11. CDR3 length: 15 amino acids. CDR3 loop: CASSPQGLGSTEAFF. The CDR3 nucleotides are TGTGCCAGCAGCCCACAGGGGCTTGGGAGCACTGAAGCTTTCTTT.

This chain joins TRBV25-1 and TRBJ2-3; the match to TRBD2 covers 8 bases. Per germline, CDR1 MGHDK and CDR2 SYGVNS. Trimming removed 9 bases from V and 8 bases from J; junction bases left unmatched: 13. CDR3 length: 14 amino acids. This CDR3 is CASGKGRGVGTQYF. CDR3 DNA sequence: TGTGCCAGTGGAAAGGGGCGGGGGGTAGGTACGCAGTATTTT.

The chain joins TRBV7-9 to TRBJ1-4, with D perhaps TRBD1 (5 bases). This CDR3 contains 17 residues. V was cut by 6 bases and J by 6 bases, with 23 bases left in between. Germline CDR1 and CDR2: SEHNR and FQNEAQ (reference sequence). DNA of the CDR3: TGTGCCAGCAGTCCCTCCTTGGACACCGGGAGGGATGAAAAACTGTTTTTT. This translates into CASSPSLDTGRDEKLFF.

This clone was counted a single time. The CDR3 sequence is CASSFVPGLHHEQFF. For the CDR3, the DNA is TGTGCCAGCAGCTTCGTCCCGGGACTGCATCATGAGCAGTTCTTC. This chain uses TRBV7-9 with TRBJ2-1; D may be TRBD2 (6 bases). The CDR3 has 15 residues. Germline CDR1 is SEHNR and CDR2 is FQNEAQ (reference sequence). The ends were cut back, 3 bases at V and 8 bases at J, with 17 bases in the middle.

This rearrangement joins TRBV2 to TRBJ2-5; possible D gene TRBD2, 5 bases. Trimming removed 6 bases at V and 2 bases at J, with 7 bases between. This CDR3 is 12 amino acids long. Germline CDR1 and CDR2: SNHLY and FYNNEI. DNA for the CDR3: TGTGCCAGCAGCCGGGATCAAGAGACCCAGTACTTC. Its protein is CASSRDQETQYF.

DNA of the CDR3: TGTGCCAGTAGGGGGACAGCGGATGGCTACACCTTC. Translated: CASRGTADGYTF. This rearrangement joins TRBV19 to TRBJ1-2, with 7 bases that match TRBD1. The ends lost 6 bases at V and 6 bases at J; junction bases unmatched: 4. Per germline, CDR1 LNHDA and CDR2 SQIVND (reference sequence). The CDR3 has 12 amino acids.

The CDR3 sequence: CASSEGGTVYEQYF. In DNA, the CDR3 is TGTGCCAGCAGTGAAGGGGGGACAGTCTACGAGCAGTACTTC. J is TRBJ2-7 and V is TRBV6-1; 7 nucleotides match TRBD1. With 1 base clipped from V and 3 bases from J, the junction kept 3 bases outside the gene matches. This CDR3 has 14 residues. CDR1 is MNHNS, CDR2 SASEGT, per germline.

V and J are TRBV11-2 and TRBJ1-1, with D perhaps matching TRBD1 (5 bases). This CDR3 comprises 14 residues. The V end lost 1 base, the J end lost 1 base, and 7 bases lay between the germline ends. Germline CDR1 is SGHAT and CDR2 is FQNNGV. In DNA form, the CDR3 reads TGTGCCAGCAGCTTAGGAAGGGGGAACACTGAAGCTTTCTTT. It codes for CASSLGRGNTEAFF.

The chain joins TRBV5-1 to TRBJ2-2; D not resolved. V was pared by 4 bases and J by 5 bases, with 12 bases between. Germline V gene data show CDR1 as SGHRS and CDR2 as YFSETQ. This CDR3 is 14 amino acids long. CDR3 DNA: TGCGCCAGCAGCGCTGGCGGAAGTACCGGGGAGCTGTTTTTT. Translated, it gives CASSAGGSTGELFF.

This clone was picked up one time. This chain joins TRBV12-3 or TRBV12-4 and TRBJ2-3; D gene ambiguous. Trimming left V 4 bases short and J 15 bases short, with 14 bases between. The CDR3 sequence is 11 residues long. The CDR3 protein is CASSSGLNSYF. CDR3 nucleotides: TGTGCCAGCAGTTCCGGTTTAAATTCCTATTTT.

The chain links TRBV7-8 to TRBJ2-5; D remains unclear. This CDR3 is 14 amino acids long. Trimming removed 4 bases from V and 6 bases from J, with 15 bases in between. Per the germline V gene, CDR1 is SGHVS and CDR2 is FQNEAQ. This chain's CDR3 is CASSSVGSRQTQYF. In DNA, the CDR3 is TGTGCCAGCAGCTCCGTCGGATCTAGGCAGACCCAGTACTTC. The complete variable domain, with remaining parts taken from reference TRBV7-8 and TRBJ2-5, reads GAGVSQSPRYKVAKRGQDVALRCDPISGHVSLFWYQQALGQGPEFLTYFQNEAQLDKSGLPSDRFFAERPEGSVSTLKIQRTQQEDSAVYLCASSSVGSRQTQYFGPGTRLLVL.

The chain uses TRBV5-1 and TRBJ1-3, with 7 bases matching TRBD1. The CDR3 runs to 16 residues. Trimming cost V 3 bases and J 0 bases; bases outside gene matches: 6. From germline, CDR1 is SGHRS and CDR2 YFSETQ. The CDR3 sequence: CASSSGDSRSGNTIYF. In DNA, the CDR3 is TGCGCCAGCAGCTCTGGGGACAGTCGCTCTGGAAACACCATATATTTT. Using reference TRBV5-1 and TRBJ1-3 for the parts outside the CDR3, the full variable domain is KAGVTQTPRYLIKTRGQQVTLSCSPISGHRSVSWYQQTPGQGLQFLFEYFSETQRNKGNFPGRFSGRQFSNSRSEMNVSTLELGDSALYLCASSSGDSRSGNTIYFGEGSWLTVV.

This chain connects TRBV24-1 to TRBJ1-5, with 9 nucleotides matching TRBD1. The germline gives CDR1 KGHDR, CDR2 SFDVKD. The CDR3 runs 13 residues. The junction had 2 bases not matched to a gene; V was cut back by 6 bases and J by 6 bases. CDR3 in amino acids: CATSKQGAQPQHF. The CDR3 DNA reads as TGTGCCACCAGTAAACAGGGGGCTCAGCCCCAGCATTTT.

This clone was detected once. V gene TRBV5-4 combines with J gene TRBJ1-2; D is unresolved. Trimming removed 4 bases at V and 0 bases at J, with 19 bases between. Germline CDR1 is SGHNT and CDR2 is YYREEE (reference sequence). CDR3 length: 17 amino acids. DNA for the CDR3: TGTGCCAGCAGCCCCGTCTCCGGGAGATCATCTAACTATGGCTACACCTTC. Translating it yields CASSPVSGRSSNYGYTF.